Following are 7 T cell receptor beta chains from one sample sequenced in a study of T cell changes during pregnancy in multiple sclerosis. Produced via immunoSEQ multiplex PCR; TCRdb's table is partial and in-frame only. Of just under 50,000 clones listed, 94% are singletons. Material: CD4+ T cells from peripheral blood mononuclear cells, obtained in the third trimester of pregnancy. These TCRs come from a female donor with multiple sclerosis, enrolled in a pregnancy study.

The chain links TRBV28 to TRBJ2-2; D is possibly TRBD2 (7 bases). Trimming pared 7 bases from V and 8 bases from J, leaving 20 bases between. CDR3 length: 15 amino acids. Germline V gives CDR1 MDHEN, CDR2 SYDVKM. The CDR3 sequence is CASKRGAVVSGELFF. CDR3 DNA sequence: TGTGCCAGCAAACGGGGGGCGGTGGTTTCGGGGGAGCTGTTTTTT.

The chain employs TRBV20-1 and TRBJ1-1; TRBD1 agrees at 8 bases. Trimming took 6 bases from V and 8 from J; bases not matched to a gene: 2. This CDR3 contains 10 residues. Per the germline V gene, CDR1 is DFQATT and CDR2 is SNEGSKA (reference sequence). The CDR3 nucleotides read TGCAGTGCAAGGACAGGGGAAGCTTTCTTT. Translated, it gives CSARTGEAFF.

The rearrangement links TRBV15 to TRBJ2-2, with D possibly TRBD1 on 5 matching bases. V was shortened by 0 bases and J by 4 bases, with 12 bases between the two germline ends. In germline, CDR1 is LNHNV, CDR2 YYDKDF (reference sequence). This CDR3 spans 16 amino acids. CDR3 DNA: TGTGCCACCAGCAGAGATCCCCCAGGGCTCACCGGGGAGCTGTTTTTT. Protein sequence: CATSRDPPGLTGELFF.

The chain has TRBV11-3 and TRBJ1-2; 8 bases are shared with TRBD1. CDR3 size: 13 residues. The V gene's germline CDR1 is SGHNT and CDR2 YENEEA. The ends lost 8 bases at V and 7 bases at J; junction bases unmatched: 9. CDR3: CASGNDRGTGYTF. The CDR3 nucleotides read TGTGCCAGCGGGAACGACAGGGGTACTGGCTACACCTTC.

CDR3: CASSMTPPGQGNSPLHF. The CDR3 DNA reads TGTGCCAGTAGTATGACGCCGCCAGGACAGGGGAATTCACCCCTCCACTTT. The V gene is TRBV19, the J gene TRBJ1-6, with 9 nucleotides matching TRBD1. Germline V gives CDR1 LNHDA, CDR2 SQIVND (reference sequence). This CDR3 region has 17 residues. The junction had 10 bases not matched to a gene; V was cut back by 3 bases and J by 7 bases.

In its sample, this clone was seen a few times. In DNA, the CDR3 is TGCGCCAGCAGCTTACAAATGAGGCTAGCGGGAATAGGAGGGGAGCTGTTTTTT. It encodes CASSLQMRLAGIGGELFF. The V gene is TRBV4-1, the J gene TRBJ2-2; 9 bases match TRBD2. V lost 5 bases to trimming and J lost 8 bases; unmatched junction nucleotides: 18. CDR1 is MGHRA and CDR2 is YSYEKL in the germline V gene. The CDR3 covers 18 residues.

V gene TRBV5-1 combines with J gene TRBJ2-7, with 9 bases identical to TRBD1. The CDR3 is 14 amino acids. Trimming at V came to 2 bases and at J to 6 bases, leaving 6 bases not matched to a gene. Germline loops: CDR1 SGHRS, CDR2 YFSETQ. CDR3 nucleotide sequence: TGCGCCAGCAGCTTCCTGGAGACAGGGGGCGAGCAGTACTTC. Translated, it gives CASSFLETGGEQYF.